This entry concerns a single T cell receptor (beta chain). Trimming at V came to 8 bases and at J to 4 bases, leaving 7 bases not matched to a gene. The germline gives CDR1 LNHDA, CDR2 SQIVND (reference sequence). The CDR3 runs to 14 residues. Seattle cases were enrolled at active infection and followed longitudinally. Authors' analysis steps: Reference gene primer amplification in the assay estimated nucleated cell counts. TCRdb's table, derived via immunoSEQ multiplex PCR, lists solely in-frame clones and lacks some. V and J calls plus clone size are reproduced from that table; the DNA served to infer D and trimming. The table records some 300,000 clones, about nine tenths of them present only once. This sample is part of a study of blood T cell repertoires in COVID-19. Study in general: PBMCs, B-cell-depleted T cells, or T cells provided the cDNA or gDNA that made up the material.

J is TRBJ2-5 and V is TRBV19; TRBD2 aligns across 10 bases. This TCR was recovered from a woman between 50 and 59 years old with COVID-19, enrolled during active disease. Sequencing was done on a sample of peripheral blood. The CDR3 DNA is TGTGCCAGTCTGGCTAGCGGGAGTCGAGAGACCCAGTACTTC. Its protein is CASLASGSRETQYF.